This T cell receptor (beta chain) came from a study of T cell repertoires in cytomegalovirus infection. The overall study: Based on public TCR beta signatures, there were indications of CMV infection and of a matching HLA type.

Only a few counts were recorded for this clonotype. Its specificity is unknown. Trimming stripped 3 bases from V and 4 bases from J, with 10 bases between. The germline CDR1 and CDR2 sequences are MDHEN and SYDVKM. This CDR3 is 15 amino acids long. Study-level points and caveats: CMV-specific TCR beta clonotypes restricted by HLA-C dominated the ex vivo response. Using cumulative public TCR beta family frequency, the authors identified those who carried CMV together with the relevant HLA.

TCRdb analysed the reads with MiXCR anew, one entry per CDR3 protein. This sample has 550,000 to 850,000 distinct CDR3 sequences, with around 30% found just once. The specimen comprised cultured PBMCs, sampled from culture after CMV antigen stimulation. V usage is TRBV28 and J usage is TRBJ1-6; the D is unclear. This receptor was obtained from a human donor in good health (CMV status not recorded). Some clones in this sample may be carry-over from other donors' samples. CDR3 residues: CASSLDGQYNSPLHF. CDR3 coding DNA: TGTGCCAGCAGTTTGGACGGGCAATATAATTCACCCCTCCACTTT.